This TCR beta chain emerged from a study of vaccination effects on CD4 cells after COVID-19. In germline, CDR1 is LNHNV, CDR2 YYDKDF (reference sequence). V was shortened by 2 bases and J by 7 bases, with 12 bases between the two germline ends. CDR3 size: 13 residues. Sequencing followed a ViraFEST assay step that expanded antigen-specific CD4+ T cells with viral peptide pools. CD4+ T cell isolation took place after 10 days of culture. This individual contracted SARS-CoV-2 between March and December 2020, as verified by PCR. Participants received two doses of either the BNT162b2 or mRNA-1273 vaccine. Half-medium changes using IL-2 medium occurred on days 3 and 7. Regarding this clone: Its specificity is unknown.

Some clones are missing from TCRdb's copy, which holds only in-frame ones; the method was immunoSEQ multiplex PCR. The sample lists 11,000 to 15,000 clones; over 60% were seen once. This sequence originates from a human donor who had a prior SARS-CoV-2 infection. This chain uses TRBV15 with TRBJ2-7, with TRBD2 as a possible D gene (6 bases). The sequenced sample was CD4+ T cells from PBMCs cultured with HCoV-NL63 spike peptides, obtained after COVID-19 vaccination. This chain's CDR3 is CATSRPGRGEQYF. The CDR3 DNA sequence: TGTGCCACCAGCAGACCGGGGCGGGGAGAGCAGTACTTC.